Following are 13 T cell receptor beta chains from one sample sequenced in a study of OX40 agonist ivuxolimab in advanced cancers. Libraries were prepared by immunoSEQ multiplex PCR; TCRdb keeps only in-frame clonotypes and omits some of them. Here the sample spans about 32,000 clones, about 90% being singletons. Here the sequenced sample was CD4+ or CD8+ T cells sorted from blood, taken in a trial of the OX40 agonist ivuxolimab. The receptors were sampled from an adult with an advanced solid tumor such as melanoma, head and neck, liver or kidney cancer.

The chain joins TRBV29-1 to TRBJ2-7; D is unresolved. CDR1 SQVTM and CDR2 ANQGSEA come from the germline V gene. This CDR3 is built from 12 residues. V was pared by 4 bases and J by 1 base, with 8 bases between. CDR3 amino acids: CSVGGGSYEQYF. In DNA form, the CDR3 reads TGCAGCGTTGGGGGTGGTTCCTACGAGCAGTACTTC.

The CDR3 DNA sequence: TGTGCCAGTAGGGGCAGGGGGTATGAGACCCAGTACTTC. Translated: CASRGRGYETQYF. The rearrangement joins TRBV19 to TRBJ2-5; 7 bases map to TRBD1. The CDR3 is made up of 13 amino acids. The germline V gene has CDR1 LNHDA and CDR2 SQIVND (reference sequence). Germline trimming cut 6 bases from V and 5 bases from J; bases unmatched to any gene: 6.

This CDR3 is CASSLTGGGGDTQYF. The CDR3 DNA sequence: TGTGCCAGCAGCTTAACGGGCGGCGGAGGAGATACGCAGTATTTT. The chain combines TRBV7-3 with TRBJ2-3; D is perhaps TRBD2 (5 bases). CDR1 is SGHTA, CDR2 FQGTGA, per germline. V was pared by 0 bases and J by 5 bases, with 12 bases between. This CDR3 contains 15 residues.

The chain uses TRBV29-1 and TRBJ2-1, with D unclear. Germline CDR1 and CDR2: SQVTM and ANQGSEA. The CDR3 consists of 15 residues. V lost 2 bases, J lost 4 bases, and 15 bases lay in between. Here the CDR3 DNA reads TGCAGCGTTGAAAGCAGGTCCCCGTCTTACAATGAGCAGTTCTTC. Residues: CSVESRSPSYNEQFF.

The sample holds one count of this clone. The DNA of the CDR3 is TGTGCCAGCAGAGCACAGGGCCCTGGGAACACTGAAGCTTTCTTT. This translates into CASRAQGPGNTEAFF. The V call is TRBV28, the J call TRBJ1-1, with D maybe TRBD1 (6 bases). Trimming left V 6 bases short and J 1 base short, with 15 bases between. Germline V lookup: CDR1 MDHEN, CDR2 SYDVKM. The CDR3 spans 15 residues.

This chain links TRBV18 with TRBJ1-2, with 7 bases matching TRBD1. The V gene's germline CDR1 is KGHSH and CDR2 LQKENI. This CDR3 is 16 amino acids long. The V gene end was trimmed by 0 bases and the J gene end by 2 bases; junction bases not matched to a gene: 6. The CDR3 nucleotides read TGTGCCAGCTCACCACCAGAGGGGGCCTTCAACTATGGCTACACCTTC. It yields the protein CASSPPEGAFNYGYTF.

The sample holds one count of this clone. The chain joins TRBV7-2 to TRBJ2-1; 7 nucleotides agree with TRBD2. CDR1 is SGHTA, CDR2 FQGNSA, per germline. This CDR3 is 14 amino acids long. V dropped 3 bases and J dropped 6; count of bases not matched to a gene: 5. The CDR3 loop reads CASSFVGGFNEQFF. DNA of the CDR3: TGTGCCAGCAGCTTTGTCGGGGGGTTCAATGAGCAGTTCTTC.

The chain joins TRBV5-1 to TRBJ2-1; D is undetermined. This CDR3 is built from 15 residues. V shed 4 bases and J shed 4 bases, with 15 bases lying between them. In germline, CDR1 is SGHRS, CDR2 YFSETQ. CDR3 amino acids: CASSPTSGPYNEQFF. CDR3 nucleotides: TGCGCCAGCAGCCCGACCTCAGGCCCTTACAATGAGCAGTTCTTC.

The chain links TRBV27 to TRBJ2-2; D is uncertain. This CDR3 comprises 16 residues. Germline assignment: CDR1 MNHEY and CDR2 SMNVEV (reference sequence). V lost 0 bases and J 3 bases, leaving 11 bases between the germline ends. This chain's CDR3 is CASSLSWRGYTGELFF. For the CDR3, the DNA is TGTGCCAGCAGTTTATCCTGGCGTGGTTACACCGGGGAGCTGTTTTTT.

The V gene is TRBV9, the J gene TRBJ2-1; tentative D call: TRBD2 (6 bases). The CDR3 is 14 residues long. Germline CDR1 SGDLS, CDR2 YYNGEE. The germline V and J ends were trimmed by 4 bases and 3 bases, with 11 bases remaining between them. CDR3 protein: CASSSASDYNEQFF. CDR3 DNA sequence: TGTGCCAGCAGCTCCGCTAGCGACTACAATGAGCAGTTCTTC.

The CDR3 bases are TGCGCCAGCAGCTGGTATTCACAGGGCTCCTACGAGCAGTACTTC. It codes for CASSWYSQGSYEQYF. The chain recombines TRBV5-1 with TRBJ2-7; D might be TRBD1 (6 bases). The ends were cut back, 3 bases at V and 0 bases at J, with 13 bases in the middle. This CDR3 has 15 residues. Germline V gene data show CDR1 as SGHRS and CDR2 as YFSETQ.

This sequence joins TRBV7-9 and TRBJ1-1; a possible D gene is TRBD1 (6 bases). V gave up 10 bases and J gave up 1 base, with 19 bases separating them. CDR3 size: 15 residues. CDR1 SEHNR and CDR2 FQNEAQ come from the germline V gene (reference sequence). CDR3 bases: TGTGCCAACTTACAACTGGGGACACCGAACACTGAAGCTTTCTTT. Its protein product is CANLQLGTPNTEAFF.

The chain carries TRBV4-1 and TRBJ2-3; TRBD1 matches at 9 bases. The V segment lost 0 bases and the J segment 2 bases; nucleotides outside the gene matches: 9. This CDR3 has 18 amino acids. Germline V gene lookup returns CDR1 MGHRA and CDR2 YSYEKL. CDR3 sequence (DNA): TGCGCCAGCAGCCAAGAAGTTGGGACAGGGTGGGACACAGATACGCAGTATTTT. As protein: CASSQEVGTGWDTDTQYF.